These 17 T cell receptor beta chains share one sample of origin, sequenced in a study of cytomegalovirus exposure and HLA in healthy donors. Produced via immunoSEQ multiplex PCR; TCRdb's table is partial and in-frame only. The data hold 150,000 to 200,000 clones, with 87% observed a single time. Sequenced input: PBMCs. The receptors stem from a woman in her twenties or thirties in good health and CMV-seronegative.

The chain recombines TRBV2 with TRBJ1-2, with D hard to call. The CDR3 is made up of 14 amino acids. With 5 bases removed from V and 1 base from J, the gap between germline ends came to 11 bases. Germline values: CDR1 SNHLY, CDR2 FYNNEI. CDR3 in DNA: TGTGCCAGCAGTTGGGCAGCACTTAACTATGGCTACACCTTC. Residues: CASSWAALNYGYTF.

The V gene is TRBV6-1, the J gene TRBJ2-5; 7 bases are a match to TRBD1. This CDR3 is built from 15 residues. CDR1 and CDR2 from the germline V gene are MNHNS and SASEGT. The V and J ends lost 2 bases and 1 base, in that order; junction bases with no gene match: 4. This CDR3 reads CASSEQGVGQETQYF. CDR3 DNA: TGTGCCAGCAGTGAACAGGGGGTTGGCCAAGAGACCCAGTACTTC.

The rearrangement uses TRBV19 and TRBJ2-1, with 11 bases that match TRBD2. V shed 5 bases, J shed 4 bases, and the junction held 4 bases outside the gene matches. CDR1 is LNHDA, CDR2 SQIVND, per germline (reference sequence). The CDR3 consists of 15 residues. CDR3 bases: TGTGCCAGTAGTGCGGGACTAGCGGCTTACAATGAGCAGTTCTTC. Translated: CASSAGLAAYNEQFF.

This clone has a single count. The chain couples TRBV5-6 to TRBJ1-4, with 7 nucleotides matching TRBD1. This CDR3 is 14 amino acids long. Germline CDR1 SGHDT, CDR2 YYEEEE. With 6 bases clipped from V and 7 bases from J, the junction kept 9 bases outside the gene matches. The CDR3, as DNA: TGTGCCAGCACCGTAGACAGGGTTGGTGAAAAACTGTTTTTT. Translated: CASTVDRVGEKLFF.

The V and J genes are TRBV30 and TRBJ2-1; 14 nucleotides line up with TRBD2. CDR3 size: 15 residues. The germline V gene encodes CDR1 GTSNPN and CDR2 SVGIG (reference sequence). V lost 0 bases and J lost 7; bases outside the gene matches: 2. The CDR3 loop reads CAWSVGLAGVNEQFF. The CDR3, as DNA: TGTGCCTGGAGTGTGGGACTAGCGGGGGTTAATGAGCAGTTCTTC.

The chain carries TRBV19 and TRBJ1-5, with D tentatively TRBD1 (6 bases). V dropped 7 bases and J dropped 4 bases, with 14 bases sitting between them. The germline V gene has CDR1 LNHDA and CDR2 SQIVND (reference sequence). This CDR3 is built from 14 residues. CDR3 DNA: TGTGCCAGTACCCTACTACAGGGAAATCAGCCCCAGCATTTT. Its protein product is CASTLLQGNQPQHF.

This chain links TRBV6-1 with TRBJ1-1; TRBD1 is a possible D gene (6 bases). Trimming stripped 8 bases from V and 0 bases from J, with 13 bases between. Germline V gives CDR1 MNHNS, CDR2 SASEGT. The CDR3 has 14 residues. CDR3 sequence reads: CASEGGGVNTEAFF. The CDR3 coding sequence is TGTGCCAGCGAGGGGGGAGGGGTGAACACTGAAGCTTTCTTT.

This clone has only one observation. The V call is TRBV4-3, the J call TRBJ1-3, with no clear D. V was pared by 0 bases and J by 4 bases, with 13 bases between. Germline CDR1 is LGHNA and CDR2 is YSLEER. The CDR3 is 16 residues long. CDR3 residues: CASSQDRRSGGNTIYF. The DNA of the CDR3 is TGCGCCAGCAGCCAAGATCGGCGGAGTGGGGGAAACACCATATATTTT.

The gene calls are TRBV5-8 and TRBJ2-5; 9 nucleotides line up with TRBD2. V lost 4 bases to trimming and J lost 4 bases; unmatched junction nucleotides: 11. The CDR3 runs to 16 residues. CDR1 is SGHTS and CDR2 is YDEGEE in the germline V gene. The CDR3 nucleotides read TGTGCCAGCAGCCGAATCGGGCGGGGGGGTGTAGAGACCCAGTACTTC. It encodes CASSRIGRGGVETQYF.

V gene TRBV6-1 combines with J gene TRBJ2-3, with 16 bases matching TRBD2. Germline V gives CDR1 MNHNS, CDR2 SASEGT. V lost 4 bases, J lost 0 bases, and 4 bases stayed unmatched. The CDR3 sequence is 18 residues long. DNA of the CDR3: TGTGCCAGCAGTGCCGGGACTAGCGGGGGGGATAGCACAGATACGCAGTATTTT. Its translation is CASSAGTSGGDSTDTQYF.

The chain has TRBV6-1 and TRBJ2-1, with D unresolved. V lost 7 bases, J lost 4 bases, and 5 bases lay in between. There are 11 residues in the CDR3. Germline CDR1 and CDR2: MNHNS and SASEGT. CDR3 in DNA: TGTGCCAGCAACAATTACAATGAGCAGTTCTTC. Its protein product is CASNNYNEQFF.

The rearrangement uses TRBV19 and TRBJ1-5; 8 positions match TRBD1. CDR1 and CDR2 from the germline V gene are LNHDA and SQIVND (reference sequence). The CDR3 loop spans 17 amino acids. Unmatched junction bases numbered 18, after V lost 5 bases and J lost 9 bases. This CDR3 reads CASSARGPDRAYVPQHF. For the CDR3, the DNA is TGTGCCAGTAGTGCAAGGGGGCCGGACAGGGCGTACGTGCCCCAGCATTTT.

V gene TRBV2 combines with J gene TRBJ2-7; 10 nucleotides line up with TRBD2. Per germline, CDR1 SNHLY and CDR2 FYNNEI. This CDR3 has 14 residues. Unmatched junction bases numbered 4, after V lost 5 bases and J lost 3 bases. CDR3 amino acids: CASSRSGGIYEQYF. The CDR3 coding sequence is TGTGCCAGCAGTCGTAGCGGGGGGATCTACGAGCAGTACTTC. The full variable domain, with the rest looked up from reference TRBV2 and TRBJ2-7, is EPEVTQTPSHQVTQMGQEVILRCVPISNHLYFYWYRQILGQKVEFLVSFYNNEISEKSEIFDDQFSVERPDGSNFTLKIRSTKLEDSAMYFCASSRSGGIYEQYFGPGTRLTVT.

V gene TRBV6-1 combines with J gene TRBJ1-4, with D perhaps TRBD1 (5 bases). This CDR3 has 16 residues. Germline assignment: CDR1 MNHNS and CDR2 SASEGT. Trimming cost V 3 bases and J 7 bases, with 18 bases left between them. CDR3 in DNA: TGTGCCAGCAGTGAGGTCAGGGCTGGTTCCGGTGAAAAACTGTTTTTT. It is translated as CASSEVRAGSGEKLFF.

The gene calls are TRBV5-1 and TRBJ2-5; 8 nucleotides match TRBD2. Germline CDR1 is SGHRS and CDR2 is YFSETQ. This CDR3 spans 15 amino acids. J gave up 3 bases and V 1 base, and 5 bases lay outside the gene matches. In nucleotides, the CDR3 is TGCGCCAGCAGCTTGATGCGGGGGGACAAAGAGACCCAGTACTTC. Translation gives CASSLMRGDKETQYF.

CDR3 loop: CSAEGEGYYGYTF. DNA of the CDR3: TGCAGCGCCGAAGGGGAGGGGTACTATGGCTACACCTTC. This chain links TRBV29-1 with TRBJ1-2, with a tentative D call TRBD1 (5 bases). The CDR3 has 13 amino acids. Deletions cut 7 bases from V and 3 bases from J, with 15 bases between. CDR1 is SQVTM and CDR2 is ANQGSEA in the germline V gene.

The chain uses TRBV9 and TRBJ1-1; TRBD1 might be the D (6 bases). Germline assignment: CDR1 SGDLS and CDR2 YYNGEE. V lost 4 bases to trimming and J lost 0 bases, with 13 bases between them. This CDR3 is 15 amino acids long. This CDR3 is CASSYSGTLNTEAFF. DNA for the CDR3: TGTGCCAGCAGCTATTCCGGGACATTGAACACTGAAGCTTTCTTT.